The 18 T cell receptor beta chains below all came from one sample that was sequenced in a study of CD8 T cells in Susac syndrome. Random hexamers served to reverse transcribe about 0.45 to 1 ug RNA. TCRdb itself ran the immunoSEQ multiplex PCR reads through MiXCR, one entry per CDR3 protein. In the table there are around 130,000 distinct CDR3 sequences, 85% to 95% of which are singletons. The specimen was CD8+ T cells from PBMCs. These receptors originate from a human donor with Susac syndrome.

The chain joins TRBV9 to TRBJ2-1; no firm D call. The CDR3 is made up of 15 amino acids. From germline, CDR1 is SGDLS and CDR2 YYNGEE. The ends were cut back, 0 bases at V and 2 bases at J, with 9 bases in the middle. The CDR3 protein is CASSVGSGTYNEQFF. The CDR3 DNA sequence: TGTGCCAGCAGCGTAGGGTCAGGAACCTACAATGAGCAGTTCTTC. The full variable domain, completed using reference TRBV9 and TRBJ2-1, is DSGVTQTPKHLITATGQRVTLRCSPRSGDLSVYWYQQSLDQGLQFLIQYYNGEERAKGNILERFSAQQFPDLHSELNLSSLELGDSALYFCASSVGSGTYNEQFFGPGTRLTVL.

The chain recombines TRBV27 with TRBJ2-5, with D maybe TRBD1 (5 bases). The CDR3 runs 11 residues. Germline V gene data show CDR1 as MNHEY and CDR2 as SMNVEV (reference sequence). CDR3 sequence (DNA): TGTGGAACAGGAGTCCAAGAGACCCAGTACTTC. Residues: CGTGVQETQYF.

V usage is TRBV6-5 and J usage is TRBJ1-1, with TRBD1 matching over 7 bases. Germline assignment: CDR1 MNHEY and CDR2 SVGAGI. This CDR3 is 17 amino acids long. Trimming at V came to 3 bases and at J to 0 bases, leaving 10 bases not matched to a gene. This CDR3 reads CASSYPGGTKMNTEAFF. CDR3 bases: TGTGCCAGCAGTTATCCAGGGGGAACTAAAATGAACACTGAAGCTTTCTTT.

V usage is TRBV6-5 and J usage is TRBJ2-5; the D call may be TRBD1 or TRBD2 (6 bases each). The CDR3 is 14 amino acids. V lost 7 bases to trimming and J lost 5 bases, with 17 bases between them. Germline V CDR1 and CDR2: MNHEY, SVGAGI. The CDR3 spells CASMEGVLRETQYF. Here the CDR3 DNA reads TGTGCCAGCATGGAGGGGGTGCTCCGGGAGACCCAGTACTTC.

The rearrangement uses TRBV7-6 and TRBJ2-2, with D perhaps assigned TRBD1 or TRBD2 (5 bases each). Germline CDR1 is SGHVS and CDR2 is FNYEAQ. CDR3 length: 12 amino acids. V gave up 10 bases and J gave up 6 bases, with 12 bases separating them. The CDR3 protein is CATPVGAGELFF. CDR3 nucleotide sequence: TGTGCCACCCCCGTGGGGGCCGGGGAGCTGTTTTTT.

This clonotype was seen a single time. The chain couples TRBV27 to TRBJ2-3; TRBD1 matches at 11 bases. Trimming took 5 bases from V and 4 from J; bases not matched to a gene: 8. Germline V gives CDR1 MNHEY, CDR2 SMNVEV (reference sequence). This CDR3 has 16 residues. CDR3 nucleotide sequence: TGTGCCAGCAGTCTTCCATCGGGACAGGGGGCAGATACGCAGTATTTT. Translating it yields CASSLPSGQGADTQYF.

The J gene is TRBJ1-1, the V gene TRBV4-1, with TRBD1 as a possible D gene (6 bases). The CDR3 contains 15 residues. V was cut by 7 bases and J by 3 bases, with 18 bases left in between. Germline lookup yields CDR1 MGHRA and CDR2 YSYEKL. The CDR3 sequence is CASNPNPGGDTEAFF. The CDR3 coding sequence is TGCGCCAGCAACCCGAACCCGGGGGGCGACACTGAAGCTTTCTTT.

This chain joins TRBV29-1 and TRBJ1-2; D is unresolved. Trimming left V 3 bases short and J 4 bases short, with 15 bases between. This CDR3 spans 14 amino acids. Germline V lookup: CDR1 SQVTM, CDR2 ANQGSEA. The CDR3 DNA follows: TGCAGCGTTGATTTCAGGTCCCTCCTCTATGGCTACACCTTC. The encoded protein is CSVDFRSLLYGYTF. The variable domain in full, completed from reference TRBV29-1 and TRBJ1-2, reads SAVISQKPSRDICQRGTSLTIQCQVDSQVTMMFWYRQQPGQSLTLIATANQGSEATYESGFVIDKFPISRPNLTFSTLTVSNMSPEDSSIYLCSVDFRSLLYGYTFGSGTRLTVV.

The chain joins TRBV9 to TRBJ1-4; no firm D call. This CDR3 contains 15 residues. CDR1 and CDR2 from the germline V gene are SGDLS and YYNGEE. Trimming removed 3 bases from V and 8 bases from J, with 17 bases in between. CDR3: CASSEGTGMGEKLFF. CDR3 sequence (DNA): TGTGCCAGCAGCGAGGGAACCGGCATGGGGGAAAAACTGTTTTTT.

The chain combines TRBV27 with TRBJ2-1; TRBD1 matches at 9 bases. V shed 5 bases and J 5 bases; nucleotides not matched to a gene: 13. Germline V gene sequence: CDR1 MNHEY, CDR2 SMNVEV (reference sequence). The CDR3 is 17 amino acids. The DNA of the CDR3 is TGTGCCAGCAGTCACCTCCGGACAGGGGAGGGGAACAATGAGCAGTTCTTC. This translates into CASSHLRTGEGNNEQFF.

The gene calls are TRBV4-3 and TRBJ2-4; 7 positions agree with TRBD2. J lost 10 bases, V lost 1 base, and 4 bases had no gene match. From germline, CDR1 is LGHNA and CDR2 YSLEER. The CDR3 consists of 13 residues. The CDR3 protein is CASSQGVGGIQYF. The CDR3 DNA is TGCGCCAGCAGCCAAGGGGTGGGGGGGATTCAGTACTTC.

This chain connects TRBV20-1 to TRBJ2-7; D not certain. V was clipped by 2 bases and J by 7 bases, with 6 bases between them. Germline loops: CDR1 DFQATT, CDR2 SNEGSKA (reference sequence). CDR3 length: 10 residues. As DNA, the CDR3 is TGCAGTGCTAGATTCGGAGAGCAGTACTTC. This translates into CSARFGEQYF.

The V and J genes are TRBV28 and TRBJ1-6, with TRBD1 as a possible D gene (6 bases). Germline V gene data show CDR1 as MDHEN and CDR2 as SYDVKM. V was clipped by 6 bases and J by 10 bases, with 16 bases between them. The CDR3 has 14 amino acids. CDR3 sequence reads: CASSLTGIGSPLHF. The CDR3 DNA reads TGTGCCAGCAGCCTTACAGGGATCGGATCACCCCTCCACTTT.

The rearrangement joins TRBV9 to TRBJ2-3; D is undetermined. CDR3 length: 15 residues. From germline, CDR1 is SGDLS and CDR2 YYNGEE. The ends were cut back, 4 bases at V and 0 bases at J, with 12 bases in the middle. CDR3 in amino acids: CASSQRSYSTDTQYF. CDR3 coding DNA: TGTGCCAGCAGCCAACGGAGCTACAGCACAGATACGCAGTATTTT.

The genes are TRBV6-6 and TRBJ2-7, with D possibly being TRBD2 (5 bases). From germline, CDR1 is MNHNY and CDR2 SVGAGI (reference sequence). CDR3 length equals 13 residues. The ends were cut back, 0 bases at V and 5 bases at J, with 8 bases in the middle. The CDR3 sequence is CASSYSRGDEQYF. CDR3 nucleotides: TGTGCCAGCAGTTACTCCCGGGGAGACGAGCAGTACTTC.

The CDR3: CASSSTGRDRASYEQYF. For the CDR3, the DNA is TGTGCCAGCAGCTCCACCGGACGTGACAGGGCCTCCTACGAGCAGTACTTC. This sequence joins TRBV7-9 and TRBJ2-7; TRBD1 matches 7 bases. Germline CDR1 is SEHNR and CDR2 is FQNEAQ (reference sequence). The CDR3 totals 17 residues. The ends lost 4 bases at V and 0 bases at J; junction bases unmatched: 12. The full variable domain, completed using reference TRBV7-9 and TRBJ2-7, is DTGVSQNPRHKITKRGQNVTFRCDPISEHNRLYWYRQTLGQGPEFLTYFQNEAQLEKSRLLSDRFSAERPKGSFSTLEIQRTEQGDSAMYLCASSSTGRDRASYEQYFGPGTRLTVT.

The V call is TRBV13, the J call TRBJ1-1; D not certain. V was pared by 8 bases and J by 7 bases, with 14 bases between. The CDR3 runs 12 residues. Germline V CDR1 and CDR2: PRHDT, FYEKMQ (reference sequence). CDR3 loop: CASSDGGSEAFF. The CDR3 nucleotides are TGTGCCAGCTCTGATGGAGGGAGTGAAGCTTTCTTT.

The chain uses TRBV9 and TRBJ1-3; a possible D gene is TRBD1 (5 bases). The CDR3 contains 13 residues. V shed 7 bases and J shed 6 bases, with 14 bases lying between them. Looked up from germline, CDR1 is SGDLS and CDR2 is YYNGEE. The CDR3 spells CASRGRGENTIYF. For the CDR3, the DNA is TGTGCCAGCCGCGGGAGGGGAGAAAACACCATATATTTT.